Listed below are T cell receptor beta chains from one sample, sequenced in a study of cytotoxic CD8 clonotypes in ibrutinib-treated CLL. Method: immunoSEQ multiplex PCR; TCRdb's copy keeps in-frame clones and lacks some. The sample lists 15,000 to 20,000 clones; 70% to 90% were seen once. Here the sequenced sample was PBMCs, taken before ibrutinib treatment. Receptors originate from a human donor with chronic lymphocytic leukemia. CDR3s include the opening cysteine and the closing phenylalanine or tryptophan. Fields, in order: D gene, J gene, clone size, V gene, CDR3 DNA, CDR3 protein. A D gene is named only where the DNA matches it firmly. The size entry is marked missing in some rows and otherwise reads once, few, many or a size class.

>NA|TRBJ2-3|NA|TRBV5-4
TGTGCCAGCAGCTTGAGGGGGAGGGCGACAGATACGCAGTATTTT
CASSLRGRATDTQYF
>NA|TRBJ2-1|NA|TRBV27
TGTGCCAGCAGTTTATCGGGCAGGAATGAGCAGTTCTTC
CASSLSGRNEQFF
>NA|TRBJ2-5|NA|TRBV13
TGTGCCAGCAGCTTATCTCAATTGCGGGAGACCCAGTACTTC
CASSLSQLRETQYF
>TRBD1|TRBJ1-1|NA|TRBV18
TGTGCCAGCTCACCTCCGACAGGGACGGCTTTCTTT
CASSPPTGTAFF
>NA|TRBJ2-7|NA|TRBV5-5
TGTGCCAGCAGGACGGGGGGCCGACTCAGCTCCTACGAGCAGTACTTC
CASRTGGRLSSYEQYF
>TRBD1|TRBJ1-5|few|TRBV29-1
TGCAGCGTCGTGGGACAGGAGGATCAGCCCCAGCATTTT
CSVVGQEDQPQHF
>TRBD2|TRBJ2-1|NA|TRBV5-6
TGTGCCAGCAGAGCCGGGACTAGCGGGAGGTACAATGAGCAGTTCTTC
CASRAGTSGRYNEQFF
>NA|TRBJ1-1|NA|TRBV7-9
TGTGCCAGCAGCCAGGTTGACAGCGAAGCTTTCTTT
CASSQVDSEAFF
>NA|TRBJ2-7|NA|TRBV2
TGTGCCAGCAGAGGGGGGTCGACGTACTTC
CASRGGSTYF
>TRBD1|TRBJ2-6|NA|TRBV7-3
TGTGCCAGCAGCTCCCCGACAGGGTTGTCTGGGGCCAACGTCCTGACTTTC
CASSSPTGLSGANVLTF
>NA|TRBJ1-5|few|TRBV18
TGTGCCAGCTCACCAGAAGGGGCGGCTCAGCCCCAGCATTTT
CASSPEGAAQPQHF
>NA|TRBJ2-7|NA|TRBV7-9
TGTGCCAGCAGAACAGGGTACGAGCAGTACTTC
CASRTGYEQYF
>NA|TRBJ2-7|NA|TRBV28
TGTGCCAGCACTCTATCCGGGACACCCTCCTACGAGCAGTACTTC
CASTLSGTPSYEQYF
>NA|TRBJ2-5|NA|TRBV5-4
TGTGCCAGCAGCTCCGCCGAGGGGTTCAGAGAGACCCAGTACTTC
CASSSAEGFRETQYF
>NA|TRBJ1-6|NA|TRBV11-2
TGTGCCAGCAGCTTGTCGCAATTGGGAAGGGCGATGCAAGGGTCACCCCTCCACTTT
CASSLSQLGRAMQGSPLHF
>NA|TRBJ2-7|NA|TRBV4-1
TGCGCCAGCAGCCAAGCGGGAGACGAGCAGTACTTC
CASSQAGDEQYF
>NA|TRBJ1-2|NA|TRBV5-1
TGCGCCAGCAGCTTGGAGCCAGCTAGATATGGCTACACCTTC
CASSLEPARYGYTF
>NA|TRBJ1-2|NA|TRBV28
TGTGCCAGCAGTGCGACAATCCGGGACTATGGCTACACCTTC
CASSATIRDYGYTF
>TRBD1|TRBJ2-7|medium-sized|TRBV4-2
TGTGCCAGCAGCCCCCGGGACAGCGTATCCTACGAGCAGTACTTC
CASSPRDSVSYEQYF
>NA|TRBJ1-5|few|TRBV28
TGTGCCAGCAGTTTTAACGTCCCTCTCCAGCATTTT
CASSFNVPLQHF
>NA|TRBJ2-1|NA|TRBV18
TGTGCCAGCTCACCACGATCAACCGGGACTGGCAACAATGAGCAGTTCTTC
CASSPRSTGTGNNEQFF
>NA|TRBJ2-5|NA|TRBV7-7
TGTGCTAGCAGCTTAGGAGGGGGGAAGGGGACCCAGTACTTC
CASSLGGGKGTQYF
>NA|TRBJ1-1|NA|TRBV5-1
TGCGCCAGCAGCTTGGAACCTCGCCAGGGAGGCGCTTTCTTT
CASSLEPRQGGAFF